This is a list of T cell receptor beta chains from one sample in a study of T cell responses to AZD1222 COVID-19 vaccine. TCRdb's copy holds only in-frame clones and misses some; the assay was immunoSEQ multiplex PCR. Of about 140,000 clones detected, 80% to 95% appear once; the ten largest clones hold about 3%. Sequenced here: peripheral blood, sampled on day 0 of AZD1222 vaccination. Receptor source: an adult in good health. Each CDR3 is given with its conserved first and last residue. The D gene is left open where the match is weak. The size entry is marked missing in some rows and otherwise reads once, few, many or a size class.

d_call: NA
j_call: TRBJ2-6
v_call: TRBV5-1
cdr3_length: 16
clone_size: NA
cdr3_aa: CASSNTGNSGANVLTF
cdr3_nt: TGCGCCAGCAGCAATACAGGAAACTCTGGGGCCAACGTCCTGACTTTC

d_call: TRBD1
j_call: TRBJ2-7
v_call: TRBV19
cdr3_length: 15
clone_size: NA
cdr3_aa: CASSAPGQGWYEQYF
cdr3_nt: TGTGCCAGTAGTGCGCCGGGACAGGGGTGGTACGAGCAGTACTTC

d_call: TRBD1
j_call: TRBJ1-5
v_call: TRBV6-2/TRBV6-3
cdr3_length: 14
clone_size: NA
cdr3_aa: CASSRTGGNQPQHF
cdr3_nt: TGTGCCAGCAGTAGGACAGGGGGCAATCAGCCCCAGCATTTT

d_call: NA
j_call: TRBJ2-5
v_call: TRBV7-2
cdr3_length: 14
clone_size: once
cdr3_aa: CASSPGAGRETQYF
cdr3_nt: TGTGCCAGCAGCCCCGGGGCTGGGAGGGAGACCCAGTACTTC

d_call: NA
j_call: TRBJ1-2
v_call: TRBV28
cdr3_length: 13
clone_size: NA
cdr3_aa: CASSLKRDYGYTF
cdr3_nt: TGTGCCAGCAGTTTAAAAAGGGACTATGGCTACACCTTC

d_call: TRBD2
j_call: TRBJ2-1
v_call: TRBV5-6
cdr3_length: 15
clone_size: NA
cdr3_aa: CASSLIGGTYNEQFF
cdr3_nt: TGTGCCAGCAGCTTGATCGGGGGGACCTACAATGAGCAGTTCTTC

d_call: NA
j_call: TRBJ2-7
v_call: TRBV5-1
cdr3_length: 14
clone_size: NA
cdr3_aa: CASSLVLKAYEQYF
cdr3_nt: TGCGCCAGCAGCTTGGTACTGAAAGCCTACGAGCAGTACTTC

d_call: NA
j_call: TRBJ2-3
v_call: TRBV11-3
cdr3_length: 12
clone_size: NA
cdr3_aa: CASSLRVDTQYF
cdr3_nt: TGTGCCAGCAGCTTACGGGTAGATACGCAGTATTTT

d_call: TRBD2
j_call: TRBJ2-7
v_call: TRBV27
cdr3_length: 15
clone_size: NA
cdr3_aa: CASRGTSVNQLEQYF
cdr3_nt: TGTGCCAGCAGGGGGACTAGCGTAAATCAATTGGAGCAGTACTTC

d_call: NA
j_call: TRBJ1-1
v_call: TRBV9
cdr3_length: 17
clone_size: NA
cdr3_aa: CASSVGSPGGRDTEAFF
cdr3_nt: TGTGCCAGCAGCGTAGGATCCCCAGGTGGGAGGGACACTGAAGCTTTCTTT

d_call: NA
j_call: TRBJ2-7
v_call: TRBV11-3
cdr3_length: 14
clone_size: NA
cdr3_aa: CASSGRPRGYEQYF
cdr3_nt: TGTGCCAGCAGTGGGCGGCCCCGAGGGTACGAGCAGTACTTC

d_call: NA
j_call: TRBJ1-1
v_call: TRBV6-5
cdr3_length: 13
clone_size: NA
cdr3_aa: CASSYPGTLQAFF
cdr3_nt: TGTGCCAGCAGTTACCCAGGGACTTTACAAGCTTTCTTT

d_call: NA
j_call: TRBJ2-7
v_call: TRBV5-4
cdr3_length: 14
clone_size: few
cdr3_aa: CASRAGGQRSEQYF
cdr3_nt: TGTGCCAGCAGGGCCGGGGGACAGCGTTCCGAGCAGTACTTC

d_call: NA
j_call: TRBJ1-5
v_call: TRBV4-1
cdr3_length: 14
clone_size: NA
cdr3_aa: CASSQDLVNQPQHF
cdr3_nt: TGCGCCAGCAGCCAAGATCTGGTCAATCAGCCCCAGCATTTT

d_call: NA
j_call: TRBJ2-7
v_call: TRBV2
cdr3_length: 13
clone_size: once
cdr3_aa: CASQPGALREQYF
cdr3_nt: TGTGCCAGCCAACCAGGGGCCCTACGGGAGCAGTACTTC

d_call: TRBD2
j_call: TRBJ2-1
v_call: TRBV7-2
cdr3_length: 19
clone_size: once
cdr3_aa: CASSFQPGLVITSGAQQFF
cdr3_nt: TGTGCCAGCAGCTTTCAACCGGGACTAGTTATTACTTCTGGTGCTCAGCAGTTCTTC

d_call: NA
j_call: TRBJ1-2
v_call: TRBV7-3
cdr3_length: 14
clone_size: NA
cdr3_aa: CASSPNGGNYGYTF
cdr3_nt: TGTGCCAGCAGCCCCAATGGCGGGAACTATGGCTACACCTTC

d_call: NA
j_call: TRBJ1-2
v_call: TRBV7-8
cdr3_length: 15
clone_size: NA
cdr3_aa: CASSSNLSKRYGYTF
cdr3_nt: TGTGCCAGCAGCTCAAACCTATCTAAGAGATATGGCTACACCTTC

d_call: NA
j_call: TRBJ1-2
v_call: TRBV5-4
cdr3_length: 13
clone_size: NA
cdr3_aa: CASSLWGGLGYTF
cdr3_nt: TGTGCCAGCAGCTTGTGGGGGGGCTTGGGCTACACCTTC

d_call: NA
j_call: TRBJ1-2
v_call: TRBV3-1/TRBV3-2
cdr3_length: 16
clone_size: NA
cdr3_aa: CASSQAPQGLANGYTF
cdr3_nt: TGTGCCAGCAGCCAAGCCCCCCAAGGACTTGCCAATGGCTACACCTTC